This T cell receptor (beta chain) was obtained from a study of blood T cell repertoires in COVID-19. Across the whole study: The origin of the acute and convalescent COVID-19 samples was the United States, Italy and Spain.

This table comes from immunoSEQ multiplex PCR, and its TCRdb copy is limited to in-frame clones, with some not included. This sample has 95,000 to 150,000 clones; around 77% occur once, and the top ten carry 6.5% to 9.5%. V trimming: 6 bases; J trimming: 2 bases; junction bases outside the gene matches: 6. The CDR3 is 16 residues long. Germline V gene lookup returns CDR1 MDHEN and CDR2 SYDVKM. This receptor was identified in a human donor in a cohort sampled during active COVID-19. Sequencing was done on a sample of peripheral blood. V gene TRBV28 combines with J gene TRBJ1-6, with TRBD1 matching over 8 bases. In DNA, the CDR3 is TGTGCCAGCAGCCGGACAGGGACGGCCTATAATTCACCCCTCCACTTT. It yields the protein CASSRTGTAYNSPLHF.